The rows below give T cell receptor beta chains drawn from one sample of a study of blood T cell repertoires in COVID-19. TCRdb keeps only in-frame clones here, not all; method: immunoSEQ multiplex PCR. The data show approximately 230,000 clones, approximately 86% seen once. The sequencing sample was made of peripheral blood. The receptor source for this set is an elderly man with acute or convalescent COVID-19. The CDR3 runs from the conserved cysteine through the conserved F or W. The D gene is left open where the match is weak. Clone sizes are given selectively: once, few, many, or a class where the clone is expanded.

d_call: .
v_call: TRBV7-3
clone_size: .
j_call: TRBJ2-6
cdr3_nt: TGTGCCAGCAGCTTTACTGGGGCCAACGTCCTGACTTTC
cdr3_aa: CASSFTGANVLTF

d_call: .
v_call: TRBV19
clone_size: once
j_call: TRBJ2-3
cdr3_nt: TGTGCCAGTAGCCATTTAGCGACCCACACAGATACGCAGTATTTT
cdr3_aa: CASSHLATHTDTQYF

d_call: TRBD2
v_call: TRBV7-3
clone_size: .
j_call: TRBJ2-5
cdr3_nt: TGTGCCAGCAGCTTGACTAGCGGGAGATTAGAGACCCAGTACTTC
cdr3_aa: CASSLTSGRLETQYF

d_call: .
v_call: TRBV11-2
clone_size: .
j_call: TRBJ1-3
cdr3_nt: TGTGCCAGCAGCTTCGGAGACACCATATATTTT
cdr3_aa: CASSFGDTIYF

d_call: .
v_call: TRBV19
clone_size: .
j_call: TRBJ2-1
cdr3_nt: TGTGCCAGTAGTATGAGAGTTAGAGACTTATACAATGAGCAGTTCTTC
cdr3_aa: CASSMRVRDLYNEQFF

d_call: TRBD1
v_call: TRBV7-9
clone_size: .
j_call: TRBJ1-3
cdr3_nt: TGTGCCAGCAGCTCGGACAGGGCTTCTGGAAACACCATATATTTT
cdr3_aa: CASSSDRASGNTIYF

d_call: .
v_call: TRBV18
clone_size: .
j_call: TRBJ2-5
cdr3_nt: TGTGCCAGCTCACCAGGACTAAGGGAGACCCAGTACTTC
cdr3_aa: CASSPGLRETQYF

d_call: TRBD2
v_call: TRBV19
clone_size: .
j_call: TRBJ2-7
cdr3_nt: TGTGCCAGTAAGGCGGGAGAGTCCTACGAGCAGTACTTC
cdr3_aa: CASKAGESYEQYF

d_call: TRBD2
v_call: TRBV27
clone_size: .
j_call: TRBJ2-7
cdr3_nt: TGTGCCAGCAGTTTAGCCCTAGCGGGAGGGTACGAGCAGTACTTC
cdr3_aa: CASSLALAGGYEQYF

d_call: .
v_call: TRBV7-3
clone_size: .
j_call: TRBJ1-1
cdr3_nt: TGTGCCAGCAGCTCGGGACTGCCGAACACTGAAGCTTTCTTT
cdr3_aa: CASSSGLPNTEAFF

d_call: .
v_call: TRBV11-2
clone_size: .
j_call: TRBJ1-4
cdr3_nt: TGTGCCAGCAGCTCACGACAGGCAACTAATGAAAAACTGTTTTTT
cdr3_aa: CASSSRQATNEKLFF

d_call: TRBD2
v_call: TRBV27
clone_size: .
j_call: TRBJ2-7
cdr3_nt: TGTGCCAGCAGGCCGGGACTACCCGCCTACGAGCAGTACTTC
cdr3_aa: CASRPGLPAYEQYF

d_call: TRBD2
v_call: TRBV10-3
clone_size: .
j_call: TRBJ2-3
cdr3_nt: TGTGCCATCAGTGACGGGACTAGCGGGGAAGGGACGCAGTATTTT
cdr3_aa: CAISDGTSGEGTQYF

d_call: TRBD1
v_call: TRBV2
clone_size: .
j_call: TRBJ1-5
cdr3_nt: TGTGCCAGCAGCAGGTTCGACAGGGGTGGACAGCCCCAGCATTTT
cdr3_aa: CASSRFDRGGQPQHF